These T cell receptor beta chains were read from a single sample in a study of type 1 regulatory T cells. The antigens for these receptors are not known. TCRdb processed the reads anew with MiXCR; each CDR3 protein has one entry. The data hold approximately 6,000 distinct CDR3 sequences, with roughly 34% observed a single time. The sample taken for sequencing was cultured type 1 regulatory T (Tr1) cells, either the whole culture or a sorted fraction (not recorded which). These receptors were taken from a human donor in good health. Each CDR3 is given without its conserved first and last residue. Each record gives: V gene, CDR3 protein.

V gene: TRBV2
CDR3 protein: ASSLSRQTNEKLF

V gene: TRBV27
CDR3 protein: ASSLIGSEQY

V gene: TRBV4-2
CDR3 protein: ASSQGSAANTGGLF

V gene: TRBV9
CDR3 protein: ASSPQGTYGYT

V gene: TRBV24-1
CDR3 protein: ATSDPGQGPLTGELF

V gene: TRBV29-1
CDR3 protein: SVPGVGNPGSCF

V gene: TRBV19
CDR3 protein: ASSRQGYQPQH

V gene: TRBV18
CDR3 protein: ASSPFFDTPDTQY

V gene: TRBV9
CDR3 protein: ASSEQGEGEQY

V gene: TRBV18
CDR3 protein: ASSPSAAYEQY

V gene: TRBV15
CDR3 protein: ATSALRETQY

V gene: TRBV15
CDR3 protein: ATSRERQPNTEAF

V gene: TRBV4-3
CDR3 protein: ASSQEALNSGANVLT